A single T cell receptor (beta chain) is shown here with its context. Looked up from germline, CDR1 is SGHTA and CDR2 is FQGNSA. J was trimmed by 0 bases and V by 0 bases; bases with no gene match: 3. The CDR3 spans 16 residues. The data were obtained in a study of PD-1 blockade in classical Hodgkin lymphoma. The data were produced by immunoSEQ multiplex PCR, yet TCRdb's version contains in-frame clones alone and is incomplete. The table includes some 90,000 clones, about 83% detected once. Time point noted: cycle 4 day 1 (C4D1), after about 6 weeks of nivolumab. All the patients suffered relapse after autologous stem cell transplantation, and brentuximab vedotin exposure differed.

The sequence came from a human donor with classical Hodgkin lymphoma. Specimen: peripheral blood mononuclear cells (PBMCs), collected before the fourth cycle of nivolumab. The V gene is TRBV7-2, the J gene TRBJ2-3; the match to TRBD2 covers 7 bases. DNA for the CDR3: TGTGCCAGCAGCTTAGCCAGCGGGACTAGCACAGATACGCAGTATTTT. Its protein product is CASSLASGTSTDTQYF.